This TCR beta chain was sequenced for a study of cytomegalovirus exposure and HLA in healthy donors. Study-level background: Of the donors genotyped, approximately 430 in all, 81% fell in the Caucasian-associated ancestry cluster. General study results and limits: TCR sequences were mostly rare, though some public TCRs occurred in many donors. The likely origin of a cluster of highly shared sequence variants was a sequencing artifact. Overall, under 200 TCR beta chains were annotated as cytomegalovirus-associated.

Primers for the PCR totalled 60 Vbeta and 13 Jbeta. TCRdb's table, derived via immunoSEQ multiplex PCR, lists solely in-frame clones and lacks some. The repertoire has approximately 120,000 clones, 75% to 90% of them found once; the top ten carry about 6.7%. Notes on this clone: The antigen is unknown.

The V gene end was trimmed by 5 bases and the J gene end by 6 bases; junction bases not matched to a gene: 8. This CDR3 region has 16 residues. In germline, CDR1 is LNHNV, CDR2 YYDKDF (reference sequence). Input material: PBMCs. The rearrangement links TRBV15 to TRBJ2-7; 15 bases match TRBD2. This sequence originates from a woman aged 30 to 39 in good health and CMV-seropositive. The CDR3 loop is CATSGWTSGRASEQYF. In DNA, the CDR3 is TGTGCCACCAGCGGTTGGACTAGCGGGAGGGCCTCCGAGCAGTACTTC.